This T cell receptor (beta chain) is from a study of CD8+CD57+ T cells in acquired aplastic anemia. CDR3 and TCR beta VDJ profiling relied on genomic DNA as the template. From the reads, TCRdb called clonotypes with MiXCR, one entry per CDR3 protein. The table lists about 42,000 distinct CDR3 sequences, approximately 67% of them singletons. V was shortened by 5 bases and J by 2 bases, with 17 bases between the two germline ends. The CDR3 contains 16 residues. Germline lookup yields CDR1 MDHEN and CDR2 SYDVKM. The sequenced material came from sorted CD4+, CD8+, or CD8+CD57+ T cells (not recorded which) from PBMCs. V usage is TRBV28 and J usage is TRBJ2-3, with D possibly being TRBD1 (6 bases). The clonotype originates from a human donor in good health, serving as a control. Here the CDR3 DNA reads TGTGCCAGCAGTGCCCGGGACACAAGAGACACAGATACGCAGTATTTT. Translation: CASSARDTRDTDTQYF. Full variable domain (missing parts from reference TRBV28 and TRBJ2-3): DVKVTQSSRYLVKRTGEKVFLECVQDMDHENMFWYRQDPGLGLRLIYFSYDVKMKEKGDIPEGYSVSREKKERFSLILESASTNQTSMYLCASSARDTRDTDTQYFGPGTRLTVL.